The 24 T cell receptor beta chains presented below share a single source sample, sequenced in a study of shared clonotypes between healthy human individuals. Produced via immunoSEQ multiplex PCR; TCRdb's table is partial and in-frame only. This sample carries millions of clones, roughly 91% of them seen once, and the ten largest clones take around 1.7%. CD8 cells regarded as naive lacked CD45RO, were positively chosen for CCR7, and omitted terminally differentiated effector memory CD45RA+ cells. Sequencing was performed on naive CD8+ T cells from PBMCs. These TCRs come from a man aged 18-30 years in good health. Some clones in this sample may be carry-over from other donors' samples.

This clone was detected only once. This rearrangement joins TRBV5-8 to TRBJ2-7; 7 bases line up with TRBD2. CDR3 length: 13 amino acids. The germline V gene encodes CDR1 SGHTS and CDR2 YDEGEE. Trimming removed 4 bases from V and 2 bases from J; junction bases left unmatched: 3. CDR3 amino acids: CASSGLAAYEQYF. CDR3 nucleotide sequence: TGTGCCAGCAGCGGTCTAGCGGCCTACGAGCAGTACTTC.

The chain has TRBV2 and TRBJ2-1; perhaps D is TRBD1 or TRBD2 (5 bases each). The V gene lost 6 bases and the J gene lost 2 bases, with 11 bases spanning the gap. The CDR3 is made up of 14 amino acids. Germline V CDR1 and CDR2: SNHLY, FYNNEI. In DNA form, the CDR3 reads TGTGCCAGCAGGGGGGAAGGAACCTACAATGAGCAGTTCTTC. This sequence encodes CASRGEGTYNEQFF.

The J gene is TRBJ2-3, the V gene TRBV7-9, with TRBD2 identical over 8 bases. The CDR3 loop spans 16 amino acids. The junction had 6 bases not matched to a gene; V was cut back by 2 bases and J by 2 bases. The germline CDR1 and CDR2 sequences are SEHNR and FQNEAQ (reference sequence). The CDR3, as DNA: TGTGCCAGCAGCTTATGGATAGCGGGACTCACAGATACGCAGTATTTT. It translates to CASSLWIAGLTDTQYF.

This clone was observed once. The genes are TRBV28 and TRBJ1-5; possible D gene TRBD1, 6 bases. V was clipped by 3 bases and J by 0 bases, with 12 bases between them. CDR1 and CDR2 (germline): MDHEN, SYDVKM. The CDR3 sequence is 16 residues long. As DNA, the CDR3 is TGTGCCAGCAGTTTTCTGGGGGGCTATAGCAATCAGCCCCAGCATTTT. Protein product: CASSFLGGYSNQPQHF.

The chain is built from TRBV27 and TRBJ2-7, with 9 bases identical to TRBD2. The germline CDR1 and CDR2 sequences are MNHEY and SMNVEV (reference sequence). V lost 1 base, J lost 1 base, and 8 bases stayed unmatched. The CDR3 sequence is 17 residues long. This CDR3 reads CASSLWLAGPISYEQYF. The CDR3 DNA reads TGTGCCAGCAGTTTATGGCTAGCGGGACCAATATCCTACGAGCAGTACTTC.

This clone showed up just a few times. The V and J genes are TRBV4-2 and TRBJ1-1, with D possibly TRBD1 on 6 matching bases. The V gene's germline CDR1 is LGHNA and CDR2 YNFKEQ. V was trimmed by 4 bases and J by 1 base, leaving 13 bases between them. The CDR3 runs to 15 residues. This chain's CDR3 is CASSLAVQGNTEAFF. CDR3 coding DNA: TGTGCCAGCAGCCTCGCCGTACAGGGGAACACTGAAGCTTTCTTT.

V usage is TRBV27 and J usage is TRBJ1-5, with TRBD1 matching over 7 bases. This CDR3 has 15 residues. V was clipped by 6 bases and J by 8 bases; unmatched bases: 13. From germline, CDR1 is MNHEY and CDR2 SMNVEV (reference sequence). In DNA, the CDR3 is TGTGCCAGCAGGGGGGACAGATACCCAGGTGAGCCCCAGCATTTT. It yields the protein CASRGDRYPGEPQHF.

Remarks on this clone: One junction end does not reproduce the germline sequence, and a read error may be involved. Here the CDR3 reads CASSPPKGATNERLFF. CDR3 DNA sequence: TGTGCCAGCAGCCCGCCGAAGGGGGCAACTAATGAAAGACTGTTTTTT. The chain employs TRBV7-9 and TRBJ1-4; 7 bases agree with TRBD1. CDR3 length equals 16 residues. Germline V CDR1 and CDR2: SEHNR, FQNEAQ (reference sequence).

The rearrangement uses TRBV2 and TRBJ1-1, with D hard to call. The germline V gene encodes CDR1 SNHLY and CDR2 FYNNEI. The CDR3 runs to 13 residues. V was clipped by 2 bases and J by 3 bases, with 7 bases between them. For the CDR3, the DNA is TGTGCCAGCAGTGAAATATTGGACACTGAAGCTTTCTTT. Its translation: CASSEILDTEAFF.

The rearrangement joins TRBV5-1 to TRBJ2-1; the match to TRBD2 covers 10 bases. V lost 1 base to trimming and J lost 0 bases; unmatched junction nucleotides: 7. From germline, CDR1 is SGHRS and CDR2 YFSETQ. This CDR3 is built from 18 residues. CDR3 sequence (DNA): TGCGCCAGCAGCTTGTCTAGCGGGAGACCCAGCTCCTACAATGAGCAGTTCTTC. Its protein is CASSLSSGRPSSYNEQFF.

The chain has TRBV5-1 and TRBJ2-3; TRBD2 is a possible D gene (6 bases). Trimming shortened V by 2 bases and J by 0 bases, and 10 bases separated the two germline ends. The CDR3 covers 15 residues. CDR1 is SGHRS, CDR2 YFSETQ, per germline. In nucleotides, the CDR3 is TGCGCCAGCAGCTTATCCGGGAGAAGCACAGATACGCAGTATTTT. As protein: CASSLSGRSTDTQYF.

The chain joins TRBV11-2 to TRBJ2-1, with 7 bases that match TRBD1. This CDR3 comprises 13 residues. Germline-derived CDR1 and CDR2 are SGHAT and FQNNGV. The J segment lost 6 bases and the V segment lost 6 bases, leaving 5 bases of the junction unmatched. CDR3 DNA: TGTGCCAGCAGGACGACAGGGCCCAATGAGCAGTTCTTC. The encoded protein is CASRTTGPNEQFF.

V is TRBV19 and J is TRBJ1-1; perhaps TRBD1 as D (6 bases). This CDR3 is built from 16 residues. V lost 1 base to trimming and J lost 4 bases, with 16 bases between them. Germline CDR1 and CDR2: LNHDA and SQIVND (reference sequence). Here the CDR3 DNA reads TGTGCCAGTAGTATAGTTGGGGGGGCGATAATCACTGAAGCTTTCTTT. Residues: CASSIVGGAIITEAFF. Variable domain in full (rest from reference TRBV19 and TRBJ1-1): DGGITQSPKYLFRKEGQNVTLSCEQNLNHDAMYWYRQDPGQGLRLIYYSQIVNDFQKGDIAEGYSVSREKKESFPLTVTSAQKNPTAFYLCASSIVGGAIITEAFFGQGTRLTVV.

The chain uses TRBV18 and TRBJ1-1; D unclear. Trimming took 2 bases from V and 1 from J, leaving 5 bases between them. Germline-derived CDR1 and CDR2 are KGHSH and LQKENI. The CDR3 sequence is 13 residues long. The CDR3 DNA follows: TGTGCCAGCTCACCAGGGTCGAACACTGAAGCTTTCTTT. Translating it yields CASSPGSNTEAFF.

The chain employs TRBV29-1 and TRBJ1-2; 10 bases are a match to TRBD1. This CDR3 is 17 amino acids long. J lost 7 bases, V lost 3 bases, and 17 bases had no gene match. The germline gives CDR1 SQVTM, CDR2 ANQGSEA. The CDR3 nucleotides are TGCAGCGTTGAGCCTCCGGGACAGGGGCGGCAATGGGGTGGCTACACCTTC. Amino acid sequence: CSVEPPGQGRQWGGYTF.

V gene TRBV29-1 combines with J gene TRBJ1-2, with 8 bases that match TRBD1. Trimming took 5 bases from V and 4 from J; bases not matched to a gene: 12. The CDR3 consists of 15 residues. Germline-derived CDR1 and CDR2 are SQVTM and ANQGSEA. In DNA form, the CDR3 reads TGCAGCGTTCCAGGGGGCGGGGTGGCCGGCTATGGCTACACCTTC. Translation gives CSVPGGGVAGYGYTF.

The CDR3 sequence is CASSPGTGGMDIQYF. The CDR3 DNA reads TGTGCCAGCAGTCCGGGGACAGGGGGCATGGACATTCAGTACTTC. The chain is built from TRBV27 and TRBJ2-4; 12 nucleotides line up with TRBD1. The trim removed 5 bases at V and 8 bases at J, leaving 7 bases unmatched. The CDR3 covers 15 residues. Germline CDR1 and CDR2: MNHEY and SMNVEV (reference sequence).

This chain joins TRBV12-5 and TRBJ1-2, with D uncertain. V lost 4 bases to trimming and J lost 8 bases, with 11 bases between them. The germline V gene has CDR1 LGHNT and CDR2 FRNRAP. The CDR3 contains 12 residues. The CDR3 bases are TGTGCTAGTGGTTATAACTCGGGGGGCTACACCTTC. It codes for CASGYNSGGYTF.

This chain uses TRBV6-5 with TRBJ2-3; 9 nucleotides match TRBD2. The germline V gene encodes CDR1 MNHEY and CDR2 SVGAGI. J gave up 2 bases and V 0 bases, and 3 bases lay outside the gene matches. This CDR3 region has 16 residues. The CDR3 protein is CASSYSVAGVTDTQYF. The CDR3 region has the DNA TGTGCCAGCAGTTACTCCGTAGCGGGGGTCACAGATACGCAGTATTTT.

This clone was observed a few times. The chain uses TRBV19 and TRBJ1-1, with D uncertain. The CDR3 loop spans 15 amino acids. Germline V gene data show CDR1 as LNHDA and CDR2 as SQIVND (reference sequence). Trimming removed 5 bases from V and 1 base from J, with 14 bases in between. The CDR3 loop reads CASSWGEGTNTEAFF. The CDR3 region has the DNA TGTGCCAGTAGTTGGGGAGAGGGCACGAACACTGAAGCTTTCTTT.

This clone was counted once. The V call is TRBV6-5, the J call TRBJ1-1; TRBD1 is a possible D gene (5 bases). The ends were cut back, 7 bases at V and 11 bases at J, with 11 bases in the middle. This CDR3 is 10 amino acids long. In germline, CDR1 is MNHEY, CDR2 SVGAGI. CDR3 in amino acids: CASTPWGAFF. CDR3 coding DNA: TGTGCCAGCACCCCCTGGGGGGCTTTCTTT.

This clone was counted only a few times. This chain connects TRBV9 to TRBJ1-1; 8 bases map to TRBD1. CDR3 length: 15 amino acids. Germline trimming cut 4 bases from V and 3 bases from J; bases unmatched to any gene: 8. Germline lookup yields CDR1 SGDLS and CDR2 YYNGEE. In DNA form, the CDR3 reads TGTGCCAGCAGCCCCGGGGACAGGAGTTACACTGAAGCTTTCTTT. It specifies CASSPGDRSYTEAFF.

This clone was recorded once. The J gene is TRBJ2-1, the V gene TRBV28; no firm D call. Trimming left V 7 bases short and J 7 bases short, with 8 bases between. There are 11 residues in the CDR3. CDR1 is MDHEN, CDR2 SYDVKM, per germline. The CDR3 protein is CASIFLNEQFF. Written as DNA, the CDR3 is TGTGCCAGCATTTTTCTAAATGAGCAGTTCTTC.

V and J are TRBV5-1 and TRBJ2-1; perhaps TRBD1 as D (7 bases). Per the germline V gene, CDR1 is SGHRS and CDR2 is YFSETQ. There are 16 residues in the CDR3. Trimming removed 6 bases from V and 4 bases from J, with 20 bases in between. CDR3 sequence: CASNYRPEGAYNEQFF. The CDR3 bases are TGCGCCAGCAACTACCGTCCGGAGGGGGCTTACAATGAGCAGTTCTTC.